This T cell receptor beta chain was obtained from a study of brain metastases from non-small cell lung cancer. This CDR3 spans 13 amino acids. Germline V gene lookup returns CDR1 MNHEY and CDR2 SVGEGT. V lost 4 bases to trimming and J lost 2 bases, with 7 bases between them. Sequencing was performed with immunoSEQ multiplex PCR; in TCRdb, only in-frame clones are kept and a portion is missing. The data hold 1,700 or so clones, with about four fifths observed a single time. Sequencing used tissue from a brain metastasis. This sequence joins TRBV6-2 or TRBV6-3 and TRBJ2-3; no clear D. The clonotype originates from a donor at least 40 years old with non-small cell lung cancer. DNA of the CDR3: TGTGCCAGCAGTTGGAACAACACAGATACGCAGTATTTT. Translation: CASSWNNTDTQYF.